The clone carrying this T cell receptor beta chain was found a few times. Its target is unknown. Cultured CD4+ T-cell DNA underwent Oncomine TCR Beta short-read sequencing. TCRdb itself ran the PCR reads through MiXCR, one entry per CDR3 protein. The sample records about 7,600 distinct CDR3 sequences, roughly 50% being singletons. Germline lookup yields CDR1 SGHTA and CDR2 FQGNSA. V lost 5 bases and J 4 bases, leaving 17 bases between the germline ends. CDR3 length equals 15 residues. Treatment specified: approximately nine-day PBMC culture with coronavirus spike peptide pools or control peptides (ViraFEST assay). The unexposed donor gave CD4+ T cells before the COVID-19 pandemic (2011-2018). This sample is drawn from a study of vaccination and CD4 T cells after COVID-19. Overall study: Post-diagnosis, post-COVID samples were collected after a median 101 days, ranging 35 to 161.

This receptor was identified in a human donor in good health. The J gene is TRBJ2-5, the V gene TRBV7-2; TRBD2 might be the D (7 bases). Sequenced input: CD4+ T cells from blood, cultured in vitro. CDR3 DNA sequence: TGTGCCAGCAGCCCCCCCCGGGGGGCGGGAGAGACCCAGTACTTC. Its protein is CASSPPRGAGETQYF.